The TCR beta chain described here comes from a study of Graves' ophthalmopathy and Graves' hyperthyroidism. For donors with ophthalmopathy, the disease showed moderate-to-severe activity, reached CAS ≥3 and NOSPECS ≥4, and had lasted under 3 months. For this clonotype: Antigen unknown.

Unmatched junction bases numbered 7, after V lost 7 bases and J lost 5 bases. This CDR3 contains 13 residues. From RNA, the CDR3 regions of TCR beta chains were amplified and sequenced. First-round RT-PCR relied on HTBI primers, and a second-round multiplex PCR came next. Each CDR3 protein gets one entry after TCRdb re-called the multiplex PCR reads with MiXCR. The table includes 200,000 to 300,000 distinct CDR3 sequences, around 50% detected once. General study results and limits: Most thyroid clonotypes with frequency above 0.001 were detected in blood too. With around 70% sensitivity and approximately 72% specificity, the model predicted ophthalmopathy progression.

The gene calls are TRBV12-3 or TRBV12-4 and TRBJ2-5; 7 nucleotides line up with TRBD1. The sample taken for sequencing was peripheral blood. The sequence came from an adult man with Graves' ophthalmopathy. In DNA, the CDR3 is TGTGCCAGCACCACTCCAGGGGGTGAGACCCAGTACTTC. This encodes CASTTPGGETQYF.